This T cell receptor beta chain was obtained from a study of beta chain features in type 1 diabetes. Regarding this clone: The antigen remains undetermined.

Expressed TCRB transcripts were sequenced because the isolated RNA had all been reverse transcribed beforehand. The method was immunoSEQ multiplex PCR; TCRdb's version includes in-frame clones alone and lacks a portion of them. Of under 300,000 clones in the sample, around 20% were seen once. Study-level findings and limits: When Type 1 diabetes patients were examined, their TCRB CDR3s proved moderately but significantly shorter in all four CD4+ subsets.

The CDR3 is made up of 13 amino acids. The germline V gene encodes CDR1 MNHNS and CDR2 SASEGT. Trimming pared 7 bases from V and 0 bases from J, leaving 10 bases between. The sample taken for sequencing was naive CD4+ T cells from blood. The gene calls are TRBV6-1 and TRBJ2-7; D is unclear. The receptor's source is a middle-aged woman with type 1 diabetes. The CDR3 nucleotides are TGTGCCAGCACCCTGACTGCCTCCTACGAGCAGTACTTC. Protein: CASTLTASYEQYF.